The rows below give T cell receptor beta chains drawn from one sample of a study of regulatory T cells in long-lasting Graves disease. MiXCR was run by TCRdb on the multiplex PCR reads, yielding one entry per CDR3 protein. The profile shows fewer than 350,000 distinct CDR3 sequences, 15% to 20% of them singletons. The sequencing here drew on peripheral blood mononuclear cells (PBMCs), taken at new diagnosis, from a patient treated with antithyroid drugs. Every receptor here comes from a female donor with Graves disease. CDR3s include the opening cysteine and the closing phenylalanine or tryptophan. The order of the fields is V gene, CDR3 length, D gene, clone size, J gene, CDR3 DNA, CDR3 protein. A D gene is named only where the DNA matches it firmly. Only some rows state a clone size, as once, few, many or a class for expanded clones.

v_gene: TRBV6-1; len: 15; d_gene: -; abundance: many; j_gene: TRBJ2-7; CDR3nt: TGTGCCAGCACCTCTATGACGCACCTCTCCTACGAGCAGTACTTC; CDR3aa: CASTSMTHLSYEQYF
v_gene: TRBV20-1; len: 13; d_gene: TRBD2; abundance: few; j_gene: TRBJ2-5; CDR3nt: TGCAGTGCTGGGGGGGGACGCCAAGAGACCCAGTACTTC; CDR3aa: CSAGGGRQETQYF
v_gene: TRBV2; len: 14; d_gene: TRBD2; abundance: -; j_gene: TRBJ2-7; CDR3nt: TGTGCCAGCAGAGACACTAGCGGTACCTACGAGCAGTACTTC; CDR3aa: CASRDTSGTYEQYF
v_gene: TRBV3-1; len: 16; d_gene: -; abundance: -; j_gene: TRBJ2-5; CDR3nt: TGTGCCAGCAGCCAAGATCGGGCGGATTGGGGGGAGACCCAGTACTTC; CDR3aa: CASSQDRADWGETQYF
v_gene: TRBV2; len: 13; d_gene: -; abundance: -; j_gene: TRBJ1-1; CDR3nt: TGTGCCAGCAGCTCAGGGTTACACACTGAAGCTTTCTTT; CDR3aa: CASSSGLHTEAFF
v_gene: TRBV9; len: 16; d_gene: -; abundance: -; j_gene: TRBJ2-7; CDR3nt: TGTGCCAGCAGCGTAACCGGGACTCCTGCCAATGGGGAGCAGTACTTC; CDR3aa: CASSVTGTPANGEQYF
v_gene: TRBV6-1; len: 15; d_gene: -; abundance: many; j_gene: TRBJ2-6; CDR3nt: TGTGCCACCACCCCTCGCAGCTCTGGGGCCAACGTCCTGACTTTC; CDR3aa: CATTPRSSGANVLTF
v_gene: TRBV29-1; len: 17; d_gene: -; abundance: many; j_gene: TRBJ2-1; CDR3nt: TGCAGCGTTGGGGGGCGGCTAGCGACTTCCTCCTACAATGAGCAGTTCTTC; CDR3aa: CSVGGRLATSSYNEQFF
v_gene: TRBV7-7; len: 14; d_gene: -; abundance: -; j_gene: TRBJ2-5; CDR3nt: TGTGCTAGCAGCTTAGGCCGAGTCCAAGAGACCCAGTACTTC; CDR3aa: CASSLGRVQETQYF
v_gene: TRBV7-2; len: 14; d_gene: -; abundance: few; j_gene: TRBJ2-7; CDR3nt: TGTGCCAGCAGCTTAGAAGGATTCTCCTACGAGCAGTACTTC; CDR3aa: CASSLEGFSYEQYF
v_gene: TRBV11-3; len: 14; d_gene: -; abundance: -; j_gene: TRBJ2-7; CDR3nt: TGTGCCAGCAGCTTGACCGCGATCTCTTACGAGCAGTACTTC; CDR3aa: CASSLTAISYEQYF
v_gene: TRBV4-2; len: 16; d_gene: TRBD1; abundance: few; j_gene: TRBJ1-1; CDR3nt: TGTGCCAGCAGCCCAGGGGGGGGACCCAGGGACACTGAAGCTTTCTTT; CDR3aa: CASSPGGGPRDTEAFF
v_gene: TRBV30; len: 15; d_gene: TRBD2; abundance: many; j_gene: TRBJ2-1; CDR3nt: TGTGCCTGGAGTGCCGGGACTAGCGGATTCAATGAGCAGTTCTTC; CDR3aa: CAWSAGTSGFNEQFF
v_gene: TRBV5-1; len: 15; d_gene: -; abundance: -; j_gene: TRBJ1-1; CDR3nt: TGCGCCAGCAGCTTGGGATGGGGCGGGAACACTGAAGCTTTCTTT; CDR3aa: CASSLGWGGNTEAFF
v_gene: TRBV7-3; len: 14; d_gene: TRBD2; abundance: many; j_gene: TRBJ2-1; CDR3nt: TGTGCCAGCAGCTCCACGCTAGCGGGAGATGAGCAGTTCTTC; CDR3aa: CASSSTLAGDEQFF
v_gene: TRBV10-2; len: 17; d_gene: -; abundance: few; j_gene: TRBJ2-3; CDR3nt: TGCGCCAGCAGTGAGTCGAGTCCGGGTGTGAGCACAGATACGCAGTATTTT; CDR3aa: CASSESSPGVSTDTQYF
v_gene: TRBV4-2; len: 15; d_gene: -; abundance: -; j_gene: TRBJ2-7; CDR3nt: TGTGCCAGCAGCCCGAGCCGGGACTTTCTCTACGAGCAGTACTTC; CDR3aa: CASSPSRDFLYEQYF